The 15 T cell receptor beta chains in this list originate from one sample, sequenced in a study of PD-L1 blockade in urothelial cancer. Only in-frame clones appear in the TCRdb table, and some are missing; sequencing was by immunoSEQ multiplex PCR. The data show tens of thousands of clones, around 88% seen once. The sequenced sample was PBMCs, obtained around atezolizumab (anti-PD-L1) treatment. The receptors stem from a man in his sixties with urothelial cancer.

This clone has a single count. CDR3 sequence reads: CASSRGTDLEKLFF. The CDR3 region has the DNA TGTGCCAGCAGCCGCGGGACGGATCTCGAAAAACTGTTTTTT. The J gene is TRBJ1-4, the V gene TRBV7-9; weak D call: TRBD1 (5 bases). CDR1 is SEHNR and CDR2 is FQNEAQ in the germline V gene (reference sequence). The CDR3 sequence is 14 residues long. V lost 5 bases and J 8 bases, leaving 15 bases between the germline ends.

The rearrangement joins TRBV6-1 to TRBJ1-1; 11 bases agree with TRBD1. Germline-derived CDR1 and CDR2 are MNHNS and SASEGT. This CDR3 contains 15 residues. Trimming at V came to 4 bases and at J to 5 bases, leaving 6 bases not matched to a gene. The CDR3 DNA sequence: TGTGCCAGCAGTGCGGACAGGGGGCGGGATACTGAAGCTTTCTTT. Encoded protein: CASSADRGRDTEAFF.

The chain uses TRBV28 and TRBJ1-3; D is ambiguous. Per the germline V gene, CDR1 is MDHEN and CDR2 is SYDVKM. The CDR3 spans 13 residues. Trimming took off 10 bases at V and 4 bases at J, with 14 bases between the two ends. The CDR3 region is CATRSPGGNTIYF. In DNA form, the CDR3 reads TGTGCCACCCGAAGCCCGGGAGGAAACACCATATATTTT.

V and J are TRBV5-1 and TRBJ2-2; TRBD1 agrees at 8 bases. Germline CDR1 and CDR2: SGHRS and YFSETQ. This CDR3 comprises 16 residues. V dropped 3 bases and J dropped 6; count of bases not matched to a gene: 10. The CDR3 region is CASSSFGQGNPGELFF. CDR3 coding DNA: TGCGCCAGCAGCTCGTTCGGACAGGGTAACCCCGGGGAGCTGTTTTTT.

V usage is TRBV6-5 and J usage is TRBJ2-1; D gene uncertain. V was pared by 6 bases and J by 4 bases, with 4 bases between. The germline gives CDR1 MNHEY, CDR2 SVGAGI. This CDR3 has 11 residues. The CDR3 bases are TGTGCCAGCAGACAGTACAATGAGCAGTTCTTC. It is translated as CASRQYNEQFF.

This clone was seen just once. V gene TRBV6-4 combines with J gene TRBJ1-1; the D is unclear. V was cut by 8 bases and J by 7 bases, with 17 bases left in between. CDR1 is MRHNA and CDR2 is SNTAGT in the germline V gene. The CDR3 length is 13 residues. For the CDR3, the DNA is TGTGCCAGCGCCCTCGGTACGGGAGGTGAAGCTTTCTTT. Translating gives CASALGTGGEAFF.

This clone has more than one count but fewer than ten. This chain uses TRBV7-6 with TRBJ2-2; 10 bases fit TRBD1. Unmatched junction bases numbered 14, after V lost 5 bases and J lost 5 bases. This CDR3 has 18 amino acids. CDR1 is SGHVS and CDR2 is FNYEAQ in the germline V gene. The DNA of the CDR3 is TGTGCCAGCAGCGAAGGGACAGGGGAAATGGGGTTGACCGGGGAGCTGTTTTTT. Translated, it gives CASSEGTGEMGLTGELFF. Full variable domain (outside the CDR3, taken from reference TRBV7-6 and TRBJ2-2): GAGVSQSPRYKVTKRGQDVALRCDPISGHVSLYWYRQALGQGPEFLTYFNYEAQQDKSGLPNDRFSAERPEGSISTLTIQRTEQRDSAMYRCASSEGTGEMGLTGELFFGEGSRLTVL.

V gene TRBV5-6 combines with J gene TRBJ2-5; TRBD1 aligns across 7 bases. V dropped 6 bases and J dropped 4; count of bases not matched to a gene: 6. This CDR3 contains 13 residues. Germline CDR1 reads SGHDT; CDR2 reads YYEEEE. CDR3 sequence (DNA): TGTGCCAGCACCAGGGGGTTTGGAGAGACCCAGTACTTC. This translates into CASTRGFGETQYF.

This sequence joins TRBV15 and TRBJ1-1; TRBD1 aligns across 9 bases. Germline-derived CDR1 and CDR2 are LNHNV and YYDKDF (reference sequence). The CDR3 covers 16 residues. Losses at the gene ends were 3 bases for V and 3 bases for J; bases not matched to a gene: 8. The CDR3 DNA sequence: TGTGCCACCAGCAGGGGGTCCGGGACAGGGTACACTGAAGCTTTCTTT. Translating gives CATSRGSGTGYTEAFF.

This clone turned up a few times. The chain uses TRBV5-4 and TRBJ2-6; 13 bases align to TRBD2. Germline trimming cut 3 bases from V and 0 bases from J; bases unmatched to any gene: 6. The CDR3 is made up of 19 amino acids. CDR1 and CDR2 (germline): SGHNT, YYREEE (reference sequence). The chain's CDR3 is CASSSGLAGVGSGANVLTF. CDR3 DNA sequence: TGTGCCAGCAGCTCCGGACTAGCGGGAGTTGGCTCTGGGGCCAACGTCCTGACTTTC.

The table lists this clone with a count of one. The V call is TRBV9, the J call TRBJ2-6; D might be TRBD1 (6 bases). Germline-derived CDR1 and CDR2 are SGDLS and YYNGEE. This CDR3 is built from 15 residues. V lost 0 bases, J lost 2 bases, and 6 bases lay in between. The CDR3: CASSVEGAGANVLTF. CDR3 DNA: TGTGCCAGCAGCGTAGAGGGGGCTGGGGCCAACGTCCTGACTTTC.

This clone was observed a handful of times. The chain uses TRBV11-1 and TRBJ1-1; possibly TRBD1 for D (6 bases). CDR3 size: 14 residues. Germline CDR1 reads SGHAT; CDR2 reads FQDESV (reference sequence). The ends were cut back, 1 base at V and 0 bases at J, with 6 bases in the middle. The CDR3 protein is CASSLGGLNTEAFF. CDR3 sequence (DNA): TGTGCCAGCAGCTTAGGGGGGCTGAACACTGAAGCTTTCTTT. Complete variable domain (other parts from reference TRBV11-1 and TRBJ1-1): EAEVAQSPRYKITEKSQAVAFWCDPISGHATLYWYRQILGQGPELLVQFQDESVVDDSQLPKDRFSAERLKGVDSTLKIQPAELGDSAMYLCASSLGGLNTEAFFGQGTRLTVV.

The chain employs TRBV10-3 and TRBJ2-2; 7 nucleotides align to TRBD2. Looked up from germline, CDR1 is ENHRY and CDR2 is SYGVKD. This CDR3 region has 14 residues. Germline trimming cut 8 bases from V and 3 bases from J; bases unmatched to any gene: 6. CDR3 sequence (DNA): TGTGCCATCCGAGGCGGGAGTGACACCGGGGAGCTGTTTTTT. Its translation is CAIRGGSDTGELFF.

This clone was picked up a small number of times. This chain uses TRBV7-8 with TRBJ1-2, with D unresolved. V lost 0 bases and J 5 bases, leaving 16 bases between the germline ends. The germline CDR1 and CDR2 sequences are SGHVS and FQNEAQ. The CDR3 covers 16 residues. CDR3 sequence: CASSLAPAGDGYGYTF. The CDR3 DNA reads TGTGCCAGCAGCTTAGCTCCGGCGGGAGACGGATATGGCTACACCTTC.

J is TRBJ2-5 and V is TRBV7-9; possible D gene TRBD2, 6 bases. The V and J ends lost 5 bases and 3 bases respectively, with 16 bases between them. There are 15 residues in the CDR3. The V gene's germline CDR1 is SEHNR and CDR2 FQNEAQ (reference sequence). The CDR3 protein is CASSPPGTREETQYF. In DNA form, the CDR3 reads TGTGCCAGCAGCCCACCTGGGACTCGAGAAGAGACCCAGTACTTC.